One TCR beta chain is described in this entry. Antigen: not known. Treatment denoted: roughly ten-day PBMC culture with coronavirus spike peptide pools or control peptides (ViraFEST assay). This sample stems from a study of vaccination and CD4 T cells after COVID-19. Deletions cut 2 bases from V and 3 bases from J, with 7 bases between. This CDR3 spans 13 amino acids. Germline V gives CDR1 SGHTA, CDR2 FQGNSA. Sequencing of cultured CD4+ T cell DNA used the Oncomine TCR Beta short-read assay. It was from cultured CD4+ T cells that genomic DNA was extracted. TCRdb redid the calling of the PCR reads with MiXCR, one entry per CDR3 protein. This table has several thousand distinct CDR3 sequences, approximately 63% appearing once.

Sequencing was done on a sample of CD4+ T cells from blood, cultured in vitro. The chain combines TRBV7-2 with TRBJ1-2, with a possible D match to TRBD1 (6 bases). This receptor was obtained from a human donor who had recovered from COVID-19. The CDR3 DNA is TGTGCCAGCAGCTTACACAGGGACTATGGCTACACCTTC. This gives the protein CASSLHRDYGYTF.